Relative to its sample, the clone carrying this TCR beta chain is medium-sized. The antigen is unknown. The CDR3 contains 14 residues. CDR1 is LNHDA, CDR2 SQIVND, per germline (reference sequence). V was trimmed by 5 bases and J by 0 bases, leaving 5 bases between them. Time point indicated: late sampling 161 to 241 days after vaccination in a few convalescent patients. Treatment defined: roughly ten-day PBMC culture with coronavirus spike peptide pools or control peptides (ViraFEST assay). Oncomine TCR Beta short-read sequencing was applied to DNA from cultured CD4+ T cells. TCRdb re-called the PCR reads through MiXCR, storing one row per CDR3 protein. The table has approximately 22,000 distinct CDR3 sequences, approximately 32% seen once. This sample stems from a study of vaccination and CD4 T cells after COVID-19.

The receptor comes from a human donor who had recovered from COVID-19. The chain recombines TRBV19 with TRBJ1-6; D remains unclear. The sample in question was CD4+ T cells from blood, cultured in vitro, obtained about 7 months after SARS-CoV-2 vaccination. Written as DNA, the CDR3 is TGTGCCAGTAGTTTCAGCTCCTATAATTCACCCCTCCACTTT. Protein product: CASSFSSYNSPLHF.